This T cell receptor beta chain was sequenced during a study of T cells after posttransplantation cyclophosphamide. General observations from the study: After PTCy, TRB diversity resembled that of CNI/methotrexate controls. TRB overlap between skin or GI tissue T cells and blood was limited. Donor CD8+ memory clones often dominated recipient blood repertoires at later times.

The related graft donor's blood sample was taken on the day of bone marrow donation. Germline CDR1 SGHRS, CDR2 YFSETQ. With V trimmed by 0 bases and J by 6 bases, 6 bases remained unmatched. The CDR3 spans 16 residues. TCRdb keeps only in-frame clones here, not all; method: immunoSEQ multiplex PCR. The sample shows over 30,000 clones, none of them appearing just once. About this clone: Antigen specificity is unknown.

The sequenced sample consisted of PBMCs. V usage is TRBV5-1 and J usage is TRBJ2-1, with 10 nucleotides matching TRBD2. The receptor comes from a girl between 10 and 17 years old in good health, CMV-negative, and a related stem cell transplant donor. CDR3 loop: CASSLVSAGGVNEQFF. The CDR3, as DNA: TGCGCCAGCAGCTTGGTATCAGCGGGGGGGGTCAATGAGCAGTTCTTC.